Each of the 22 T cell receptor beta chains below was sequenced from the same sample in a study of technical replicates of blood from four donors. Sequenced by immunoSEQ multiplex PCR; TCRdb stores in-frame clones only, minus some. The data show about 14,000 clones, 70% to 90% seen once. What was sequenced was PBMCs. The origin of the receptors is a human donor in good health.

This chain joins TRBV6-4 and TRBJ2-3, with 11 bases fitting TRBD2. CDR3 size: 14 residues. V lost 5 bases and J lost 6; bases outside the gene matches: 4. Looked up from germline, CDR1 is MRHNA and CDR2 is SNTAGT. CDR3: CASSLLAGADTQYF. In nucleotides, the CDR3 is TGTGCCAGCAGTCTACTAGCGGGAGCGGATACGCAGTATTTT.

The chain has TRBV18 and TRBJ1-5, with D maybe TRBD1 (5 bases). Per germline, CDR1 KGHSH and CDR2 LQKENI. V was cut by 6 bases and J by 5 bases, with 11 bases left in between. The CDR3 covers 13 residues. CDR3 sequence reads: CASSGQQDQPQHF. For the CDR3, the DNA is TGTGCCAGCTCGGGGCAGCAAGATCAGCCCCAGCATTTT.

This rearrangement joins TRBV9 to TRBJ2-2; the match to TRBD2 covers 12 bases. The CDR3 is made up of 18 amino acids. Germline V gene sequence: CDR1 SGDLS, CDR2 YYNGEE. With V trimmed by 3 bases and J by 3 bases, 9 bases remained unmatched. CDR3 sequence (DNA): TGTGCCAGCAGCGACCGTTACGGACTAGCGGGACACACCGGGGAGCTGTTTTTT. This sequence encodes CASSDRYGLAGHTGELFF.

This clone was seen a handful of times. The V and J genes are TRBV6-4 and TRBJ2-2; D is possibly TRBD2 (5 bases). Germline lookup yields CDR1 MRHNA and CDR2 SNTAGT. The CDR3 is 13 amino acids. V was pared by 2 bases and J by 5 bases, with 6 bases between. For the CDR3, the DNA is TGTGCCAGCAGTGACGGGGAGACCGGGGAGCTGTTTTTT. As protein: CASSDGETGELFF.

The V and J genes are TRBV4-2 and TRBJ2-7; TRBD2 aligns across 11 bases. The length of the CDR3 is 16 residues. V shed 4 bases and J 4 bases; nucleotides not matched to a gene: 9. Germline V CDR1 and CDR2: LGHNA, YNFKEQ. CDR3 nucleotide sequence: TGTGCCAGCAGCCGTGAAGGACTAGCGGGTCGGTACGAGCAGTACTTC. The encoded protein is CASSREGLAGRYEQYF.

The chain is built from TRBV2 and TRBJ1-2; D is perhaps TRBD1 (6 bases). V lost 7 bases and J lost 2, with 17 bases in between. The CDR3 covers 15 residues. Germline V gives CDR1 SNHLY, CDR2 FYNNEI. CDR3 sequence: CASIELPGENYGYTF. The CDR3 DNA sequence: TGTGCCAGCATCGAACTCCCAGGGGAGAACTATGGCTACACCTTC.

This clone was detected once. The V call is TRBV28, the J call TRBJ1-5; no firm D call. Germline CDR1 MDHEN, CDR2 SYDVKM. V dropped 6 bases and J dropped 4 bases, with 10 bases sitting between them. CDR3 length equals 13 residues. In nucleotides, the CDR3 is TGTGCCAGCAGCCCCCCGGGAAATCAGCCCCAGCATTTT. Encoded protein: CASSPPGNQPQHF.

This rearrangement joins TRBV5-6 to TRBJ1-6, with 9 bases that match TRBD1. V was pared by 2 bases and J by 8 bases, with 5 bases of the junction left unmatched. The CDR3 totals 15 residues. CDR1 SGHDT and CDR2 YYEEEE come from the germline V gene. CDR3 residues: CASSFGTGRDSPLHF. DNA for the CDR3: TGTGCCAGCAGCTTCGGGACAGGGCGTGATTCACCCCTCCACTTT.

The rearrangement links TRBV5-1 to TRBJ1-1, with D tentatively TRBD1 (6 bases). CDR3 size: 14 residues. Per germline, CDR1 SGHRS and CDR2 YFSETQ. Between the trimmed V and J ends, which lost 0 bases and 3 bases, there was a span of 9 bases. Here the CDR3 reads CASSLGQVDTEAFF. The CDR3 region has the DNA TGCGCCAGCAGCTTGGGACAGGTGGACACTGAAGCTTTCTTT.

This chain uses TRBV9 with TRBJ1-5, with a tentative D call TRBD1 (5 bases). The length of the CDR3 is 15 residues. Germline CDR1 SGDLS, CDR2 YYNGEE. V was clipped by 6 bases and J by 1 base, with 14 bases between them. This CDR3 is CASNGGDGSNQPQHF. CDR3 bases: TGTGCCAGCAACGGAGGGGATGGAAGCAATCAGCCCCAGCATTTT. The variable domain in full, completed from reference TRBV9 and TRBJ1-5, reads DSGVTQTPKHLITATGQRVTLRCSPRSGDLSVYWYQQSLDQGLQFLIQYYNGEERAKGNILERFSAQQFPDLHSELNLSSLELGDSALYFCASNGGDGSNQPQHFGDGTRLSIL.

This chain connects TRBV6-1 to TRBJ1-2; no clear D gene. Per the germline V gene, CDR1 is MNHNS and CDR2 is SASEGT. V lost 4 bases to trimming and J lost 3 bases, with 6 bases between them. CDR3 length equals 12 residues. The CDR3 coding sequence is TGTGCCAGCAGTGGAGGGCACTATGGCTACACCTTC. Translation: CASSGGHYGYTF.

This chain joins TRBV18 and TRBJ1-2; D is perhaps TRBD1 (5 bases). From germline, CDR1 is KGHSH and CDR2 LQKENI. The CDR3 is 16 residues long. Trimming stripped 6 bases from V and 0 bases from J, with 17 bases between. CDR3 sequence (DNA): TGTGCCAGCTCGCTCGGGGGGGATCAAGCTAACTATGGCTACACCTTC. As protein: CASSLGGDQANYGYTF.

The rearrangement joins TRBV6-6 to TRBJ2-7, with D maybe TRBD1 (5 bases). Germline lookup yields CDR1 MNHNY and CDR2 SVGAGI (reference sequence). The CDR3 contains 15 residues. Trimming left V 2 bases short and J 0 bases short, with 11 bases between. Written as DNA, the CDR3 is TGTGCCAGCAGTTACGGGGCGGTTGCCTCCTACGAGCAGTACTTC. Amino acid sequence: CASSYGAVASYEQYF.

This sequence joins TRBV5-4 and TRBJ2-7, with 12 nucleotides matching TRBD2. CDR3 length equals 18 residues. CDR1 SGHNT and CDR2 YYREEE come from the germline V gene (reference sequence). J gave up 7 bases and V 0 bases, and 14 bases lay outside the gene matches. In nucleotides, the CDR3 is TGTGCCAGCAGCTTGGAACGGCTAGCGGGAGGGCCACTGAGGGAGCAGTACTTC. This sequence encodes CASSLERLAGGPLREQYF.

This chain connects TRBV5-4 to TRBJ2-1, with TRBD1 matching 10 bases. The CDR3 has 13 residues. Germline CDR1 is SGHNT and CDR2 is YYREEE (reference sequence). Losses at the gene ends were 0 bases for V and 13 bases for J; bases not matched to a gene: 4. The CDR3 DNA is TGTGCCAGCAGCTTGGTGGGACAGGGGTTACAGTTCTTC. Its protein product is CASSLVGQGLQFF. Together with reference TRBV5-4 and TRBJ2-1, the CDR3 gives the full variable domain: ETGVTQSPTHLIKTRGQQVTLRCSSQSGHNTVSWYQQALGQGPQFIFQYYREEENGRGNFPPRFSGLQFPNYSSELNVNALELDDSALYLCASSLVGQGLQFFGPGTRLTVL.

CDR3 coding DNA: TGCGCCAGCAGGGAATTTAGGGGACAGCACGAAAATCAGCCCCAGCATTTT. This translates into CASREFRGQHENQPQHF. The chain uses TRBV10-2 and TRBJ1-5; 7 bases match TRBD1. Per the germline V gene, CDR1 is WSHSY and CDR2 is SAAADI. With V trimmed by 6 bases and J by 4 bases, 15 bases remained unmatched. The CDR3 is 17 residues long.

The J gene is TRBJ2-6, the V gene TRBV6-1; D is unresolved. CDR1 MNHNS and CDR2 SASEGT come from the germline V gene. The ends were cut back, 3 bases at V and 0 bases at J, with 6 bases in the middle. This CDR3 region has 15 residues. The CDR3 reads CASSDRSSGANVLTF. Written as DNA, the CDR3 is TGTGCCAGCAGTGACCGTAGCTCTGGGGCCAACGTCCTGACTTTC.

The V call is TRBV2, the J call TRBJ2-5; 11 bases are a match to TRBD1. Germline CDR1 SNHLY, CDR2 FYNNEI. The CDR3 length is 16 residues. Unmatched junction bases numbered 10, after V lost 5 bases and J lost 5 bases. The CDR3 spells CASSTSGTGGMETQYF. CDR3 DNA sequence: TGTGCCAGCAGTACATCCGGGACAGGGGGTATGGAGACCCAGTACTTC.

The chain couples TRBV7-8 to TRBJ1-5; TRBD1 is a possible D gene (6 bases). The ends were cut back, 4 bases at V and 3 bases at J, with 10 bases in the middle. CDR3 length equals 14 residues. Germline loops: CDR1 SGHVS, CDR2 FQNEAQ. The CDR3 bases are TGTGCCAGCAGCTCAGGGGCGATCAATCAGCCCCAGCATTTT. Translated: CASSSGAINQPQHF.

The CDR3 sequence: CATSRGGGQETQYF. In DNA form, the CDR3 reads TGTGCCACCAGCAGAGGGGGGGGGCAAGAGACCCAGTACTTC. This chain connects TRBV15 to TRBJ2-5; TRBD2 agrees at 7 bases. This CDR3 region has 14 residues. V shed 1 base and J 2 bases; nucleotides not matched to a gene: 1. The germline gives CDR1 LNHNV, CDR2 YYDKDF (reference sequence).

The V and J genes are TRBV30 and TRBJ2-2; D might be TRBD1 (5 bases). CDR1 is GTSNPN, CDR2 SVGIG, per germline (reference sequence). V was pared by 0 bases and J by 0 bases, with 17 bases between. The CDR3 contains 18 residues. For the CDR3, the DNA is TGTGCCTGGAGTGTATTTATATTGGGGCATTCGAACACCGGGGAGCTGTTTTTT. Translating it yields CAWSVFILGHSNTGELFF.

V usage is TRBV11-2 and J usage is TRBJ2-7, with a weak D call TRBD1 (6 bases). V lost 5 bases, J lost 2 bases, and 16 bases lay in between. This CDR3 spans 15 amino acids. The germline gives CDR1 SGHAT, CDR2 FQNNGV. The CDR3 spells CASSPPWGPTYEQYF. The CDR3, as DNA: TGTGCCAGCAGCCCTCCATGGGGGCCCACCTACGAGCAGTACTTC. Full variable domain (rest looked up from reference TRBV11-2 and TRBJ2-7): EAGVAQSPRYKIIEKRQSVAFWCNPISGHATLYWYQQILGQGPKLLIQFQNNGVVDDSQLPKDRFSAERLKGVDSTLKIQPAKLEDSAVYLCASSPPWGPTYEQYFGPGTRLTVT.